This T cell receptor beta chain was sequenced during a study of blood T cell repertoires in COVID-19. Study summary: Samples representing acute and convalescent COVID-19 were sourced from the United States, Italy and Spain. Sample material is recorded as cDNA or gDNA derived from T cells, B-cell-depleted T cells, or PBMCs.

V lost 3 bases to trimming and J lost 5 bases; unmatched junction nucleotides: 7. This CDR3 region has 15 residues. CDR1 and CDR2 (germline): MGHRA, YSYEKL. Libraries were prepared by immunoSEQ multiplex PCR; TCRdb keeps only in-frame clonotypes and omits some of them. The sample has roughly 41,000 clones; roughly 88% are singletons. Source material: peripheral blood. This sequence joins TRBV4-1 and TRBJ2-5; 9 bases align to TRBD2. The receptor's source is a man aged 55-75 years with active COVID-19. The CDR3 is CASSQAGGGRETQYF. Written as DNA, the CDR3 is TGCGCCAGCAGCCAGGCGGGAGGGGGGCGCGAGACCCAGTACTTC.